One and the same sample provided the 8 T cell receptor beta chains below, sequenced in a study of shared clonotypes between healthy human individuals. Naive CD8 cells lacked CD45RO and underwent positive selection for CCR7, leaving out terminally differentiated effector memory CD45RA+ cells. Clones were sequenced by immunoSEQ multiplex PCR, and TCRdb holds only the in-frame ones, with some missing. This repertoire shows 630,000 or so clones, roughly 98% found once; its top ten account for 0.25% to 0.35%. The sample taken for sequencing was naive CD8+ T cells sorted from blood. All receptors come from a young man in good health.

The chain links TRBV7-2 to TRBJ2-5, with D unclear. Looked up from germline, CDR1 is SGHTA and CDR2 is FQGNSA. V lost 5 bases to trimming and J lost 11 bases, with 21 bases between them. CDR3 length: 14 residues. The CDR3 region is CASSLPGSGLGQYF. The CDR3 DNA reads TGTGCCAGCAGCCTACCTGGCTCTGGGCTAGGGCAGTACTTC.

The chain couples TRBV15 to TRBJ2-2, with 8 nucleotides matching TRBD2. Germline V gene lookup returns CDR1 LNHNV and CDR2 YYDKDF (reference sequence). CDR3 length equals 17 residues. J lost 5 bases, V lost 6 bases, and 14 bases had no gene match. DNA for the CDR3: TGTGCCACCAGTCCAGAGTTGTTAGCGGGAAGGACCGGGGAGCTGTTTTTT. Translating it yields CATSPELLAGRTGELFF.

The genes are TRBV11-2 and TRBJ2-1; 7 bases align to TRBD1. The CDR3 consists of 17 residues. Unmatched junction bases numbered 8, after V lost 0 bases and J lost 3 bases. Germline V gene sequence: CDR1 SGHAT, CDR2 FQNNGV. CDR3 bases: TGTGCCAGCAGCTTAGATGGCGAGACAGGGTTCTACAATGAGCAGTTCTTC. Protein: CASSLDGETGFYNEQFF.

The chain recombines TRBV27 with TRBJ2-3; TRBD2 might be the D (6 bases). The CDR3 contains 16 residues. V lost 4 bases and J lost 5, with 19 bases in between. CDR1 is MNHEY and CDR2 is SMNVEV in the germline V gene (reference sequence). The CDR3 DNA reads TGTGCCAGCAGTTCCCTCCCGGGAGACCCGCTAGATACGCAGTATTTT. This sequence encodes CASSSLPGDPLDTQYF.

This clone was seen once. The chain links TRBV4-3 to TRBJ2-7; a weak D match, TRBD1 (5 bases). V gave up 1 base and J gave up 3 bases, with 13 bases separating them. The CDR3 extends over 15 amino acids. Germline CDR1 and CDR2: LGHNA and YSLEER. CDR3 in amino acids: CASSQVRGIDYEQYF. CDR3 nucleotides: TGCGCCAGCAGCCAAGTAAGGGGAATCGACTACGAGCAGTACTTC.

This chain links TRBV29-1 with TRBJ2-1; 12 positions agree with TRBD2. J was trimmed by 10 bases and V by 0 bases; bases with no gene match: 10. Per germline, CDR1 SQVTM and CDR2 ANQGSEA. The CDR3 extends over 16 amino acids. The CDR3 region is CSVEETSGRRFGEQFF. DNA for the CDR3: TGCAGCGTTGAAGAGACTAGCGGGAGAAGGTTTGGCGAGCAGTTCTTC.

Points on this clone: Germline is not matched at one junction end, which may reflect a read error. J is TRBJ2-5 and V is TRBV7-7; D is possibly TRBD2 (6 bases). Per germline, CDR1 SSHAT and CDR2 FNYEAQ (reference sequence). The CDR3 runs to 16 residues. Written as DNA, the CDR3 is TGTGCTAGCAGCCCTCAGCTACCTTCCGGAGGGGAGACCCAGTACTTC. Its protein is CASSPQLPSGGETQYF.

The gene calls are TRBV5-6 and TRBJ2-1; D unclear. This CDR3 is built from 11 residues. Between the trimmed V and J ends, which lost 4 bases and 7 bases, there was a span of 6 bases. From germline, CDR1 is SGHDT and CDR2 YYEEEE. As DNA, the CDR3 is TGTGCCAGCAGCGCCAGTAATGAGCAGTTCTTC. It translates to CASSASNEQFF. Based on the CDR3 plus reference TRBV5-6 and TRBJ2-1, the full variable domain is DAGVTQSPTHLIKTRGQQVTLRCSPKSGHDTVSWYQQALGQGPQFIFQYYEEEERQRGNFPDRFSGHQFPNYSSELNVNALLLGDSALYLCASSASNEQFFGPGTRLTVL.